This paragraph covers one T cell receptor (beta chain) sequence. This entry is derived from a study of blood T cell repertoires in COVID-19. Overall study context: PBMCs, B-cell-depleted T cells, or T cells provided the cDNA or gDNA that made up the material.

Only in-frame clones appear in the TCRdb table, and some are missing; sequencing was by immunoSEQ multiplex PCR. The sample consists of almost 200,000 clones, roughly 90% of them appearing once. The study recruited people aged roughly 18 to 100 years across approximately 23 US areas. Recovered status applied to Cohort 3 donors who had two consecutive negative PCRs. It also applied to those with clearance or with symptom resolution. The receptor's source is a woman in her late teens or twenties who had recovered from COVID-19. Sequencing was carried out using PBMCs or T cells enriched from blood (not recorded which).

Written as DNA, the CDR3 is TGTGCCAGCAGGGCGGGACTGATCTCTGGAAACACCATATATTTT. Its translation is CASRAGLISGNTIYF. This chain connects TRBV27 to TRBJ1-3, with D maybe TRBD1 (5 bases). The CDR3 sequence is 15 residues long. Germline V lookup: CDR1 MNHEY, CDR2 SMNVEV (reference sequence). V lost 6 bases and J lost 0, with 12 bases in between.